This is a list of T cell receptor beta chains from one sample in a study of tumor and adjacent non-tumor tissue in lung cancer. From the multiplex PCR reads, TCRdb called clonotypes with MiXCR, one entry per CDR3 protein. The sample shows roughly 76,000 distinct CDR3 sequences, nearly 70% of them seen only once. Source material: lung tumor tissue. The receptors here all came from a woman in her 70s with non-small cell lung cancer. Each CDR3 is given with its conserved first and last residue. Each record gives: J gene, V gene, CDR3 protein.

TRBJ2-2 TRBV30 CARVYYTVELFF
TRBJ2-3 TRBV10-3 CAIIGTLEATDTQYF
TRBJ1-4 TRBV12-3/TRBV12-4 CASARAWGKLFF
TRBJ1-1 TRBV12-3/TRBV12-4 CASSPGTGRMNTEAFF
TRBJ1-5 TRBV6-1 CASSLAQGALSNRPQHF
TRBJ2-2 TRBV28 CTSTHGGNTGELFF
TRBJ2-7 TRBV28 CASSSPGTTIEQYF
TRBJ2-5 TRBV5-4 CASILGQDGTQYF
TRBJ2-2 TRBV4-1 CASSQHPVWNIGELFF
TRBJ2-5 TRBV6-5 CASSYNGETQYF
TRBJ2-1 TRBV20-1 CSARDLVRPSSYNEQFF
TRBJ1-5 TRBV11-1 CASNTGTGAHQPQHF
TRBJ2-1 TRBV6-6 CACRLTSRVHNEQLF